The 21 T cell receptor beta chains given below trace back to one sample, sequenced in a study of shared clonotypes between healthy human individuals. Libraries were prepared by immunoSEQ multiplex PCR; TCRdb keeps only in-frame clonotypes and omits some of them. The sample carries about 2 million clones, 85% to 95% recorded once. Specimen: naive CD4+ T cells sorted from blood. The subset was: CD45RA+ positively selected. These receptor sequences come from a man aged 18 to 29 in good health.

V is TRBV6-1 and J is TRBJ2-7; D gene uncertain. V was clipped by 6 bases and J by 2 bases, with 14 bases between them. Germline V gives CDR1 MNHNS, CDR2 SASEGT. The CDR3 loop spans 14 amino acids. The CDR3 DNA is TGTGCCAGCAGCAAAACGGACGGAACCTACGAGCAGTACTTC. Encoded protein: CASSKTDGTYEQYF.

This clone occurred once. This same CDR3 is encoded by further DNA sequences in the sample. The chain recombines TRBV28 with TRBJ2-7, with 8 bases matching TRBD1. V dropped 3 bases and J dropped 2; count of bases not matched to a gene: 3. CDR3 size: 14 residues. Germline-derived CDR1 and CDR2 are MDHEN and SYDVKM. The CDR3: CASSLAGGPYEQYF. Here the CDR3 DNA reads TGTGCCAGCAGTTTGGCAGGGGGCCCCTACGAGCAGTACTTC.

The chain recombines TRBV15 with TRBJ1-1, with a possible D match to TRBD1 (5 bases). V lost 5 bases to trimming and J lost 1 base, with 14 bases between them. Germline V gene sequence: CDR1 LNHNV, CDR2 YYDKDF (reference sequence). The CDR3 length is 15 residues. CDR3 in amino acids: CATSSDTLKNTEAFF. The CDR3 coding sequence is TGTGCCACCAGCTCGGACACCCTCAAGAACACTGAAGCTTTCTTT.

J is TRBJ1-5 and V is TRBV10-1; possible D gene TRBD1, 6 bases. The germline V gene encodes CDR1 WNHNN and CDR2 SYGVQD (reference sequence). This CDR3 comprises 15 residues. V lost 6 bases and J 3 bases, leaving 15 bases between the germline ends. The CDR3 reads CASRNDRSLNQPQHF. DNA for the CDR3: TGCGCCAGCAGAAACGACAGGTCCCTCAATCAGCCCCAGCATTTT.

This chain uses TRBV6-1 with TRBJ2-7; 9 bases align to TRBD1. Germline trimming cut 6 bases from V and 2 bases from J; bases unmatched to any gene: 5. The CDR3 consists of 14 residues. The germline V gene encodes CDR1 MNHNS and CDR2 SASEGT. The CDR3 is CASREGDRAYEQYF. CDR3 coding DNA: TGTGCCAGCAGGGAGGGGGACAGGGCCTACGAGCAGTACTTC.

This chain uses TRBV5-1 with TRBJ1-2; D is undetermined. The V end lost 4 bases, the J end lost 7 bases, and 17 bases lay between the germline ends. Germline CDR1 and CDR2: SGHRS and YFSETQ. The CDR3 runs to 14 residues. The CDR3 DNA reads TGCGCCAGCAGCCCGCCACAGTCTTGGGGTGGCTACACCTTC. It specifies CASSPPQSWGGYTF.

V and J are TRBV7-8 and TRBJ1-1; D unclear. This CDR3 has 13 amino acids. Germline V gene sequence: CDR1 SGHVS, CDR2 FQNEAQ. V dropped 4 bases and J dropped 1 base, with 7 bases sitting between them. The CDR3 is CASSSRTNTEAFF. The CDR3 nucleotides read TGTGCCAGCAGCTCCAGGACGAACACTGAAGCTTTCTTT.

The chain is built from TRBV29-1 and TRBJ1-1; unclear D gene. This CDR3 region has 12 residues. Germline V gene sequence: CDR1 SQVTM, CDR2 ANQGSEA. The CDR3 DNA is TGCGGCGCGGTACGTTCGAACACTGAAGCTTTCTTT. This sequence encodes CGAVRSNTEAFF.

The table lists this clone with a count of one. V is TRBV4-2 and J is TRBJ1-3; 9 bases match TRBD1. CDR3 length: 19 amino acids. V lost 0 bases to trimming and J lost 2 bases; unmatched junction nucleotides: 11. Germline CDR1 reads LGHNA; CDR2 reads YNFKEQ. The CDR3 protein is CASSQDPSGQGYAGNTIYF. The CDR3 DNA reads TGTGCCAGCAGCCAAGATCCCTCGGGACAGGGATACGCTGGAAACACCATATATTTT.

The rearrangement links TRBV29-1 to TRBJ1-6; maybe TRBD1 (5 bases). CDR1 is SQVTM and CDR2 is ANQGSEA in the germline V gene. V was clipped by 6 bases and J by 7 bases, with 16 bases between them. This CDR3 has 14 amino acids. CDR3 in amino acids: CSVREGSGNSPLHF. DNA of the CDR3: TGCAGCGTCCGTGAGGGGAGTGGCAATTCACCCCTCCACTTT.

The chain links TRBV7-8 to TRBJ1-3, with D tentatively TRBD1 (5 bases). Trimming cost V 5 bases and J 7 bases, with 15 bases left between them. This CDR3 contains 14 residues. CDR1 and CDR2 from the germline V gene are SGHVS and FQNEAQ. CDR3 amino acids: CASSQRLGANTIYF. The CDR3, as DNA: TGTGCCAGCAGCCAGCGTTTAGGGGCGAACACCATATATTTT.

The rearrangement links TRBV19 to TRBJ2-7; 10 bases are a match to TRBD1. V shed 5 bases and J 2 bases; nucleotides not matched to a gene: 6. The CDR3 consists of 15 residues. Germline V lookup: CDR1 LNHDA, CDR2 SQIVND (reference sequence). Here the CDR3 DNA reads TGTGCCAGTAGTCCGAGGACAGGGGGGCCCTACGAGCAGTACTTC. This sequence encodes CASSPRTGGPYEQYF.

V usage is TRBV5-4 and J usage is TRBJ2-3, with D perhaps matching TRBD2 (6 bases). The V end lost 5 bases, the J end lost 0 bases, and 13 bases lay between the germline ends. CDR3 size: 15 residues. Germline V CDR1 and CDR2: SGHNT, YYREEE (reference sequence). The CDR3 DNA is TGTGCCAGCAGTCAGCGGGTACTGAGCACAGATACGCAGTATTTT. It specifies CASSQRVLSTDTQYF.

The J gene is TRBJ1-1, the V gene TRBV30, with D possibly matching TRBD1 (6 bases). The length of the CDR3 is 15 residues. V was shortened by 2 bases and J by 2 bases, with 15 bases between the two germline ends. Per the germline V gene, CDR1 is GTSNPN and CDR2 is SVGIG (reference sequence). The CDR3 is CAWSRPGQINTEAFF. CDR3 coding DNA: TGTGCCTGGAGTCGACCGGGACAAATTAACACTGAAGCTTTCTTT. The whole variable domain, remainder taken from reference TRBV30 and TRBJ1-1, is SQTIHQWPATLVQPVGSPLSLECTVEGTSNPNLYWYRQAAGRGLQLLFYSVGIGQISSEVPQNLSASRPQDRQFILSSKKLLLSDSGFYLCAWSRPGQINTEAFFGQGTRLTVV.

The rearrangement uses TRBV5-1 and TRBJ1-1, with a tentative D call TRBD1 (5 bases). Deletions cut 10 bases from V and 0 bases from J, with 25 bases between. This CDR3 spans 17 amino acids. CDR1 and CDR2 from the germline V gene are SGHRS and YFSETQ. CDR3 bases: TGCGCCGCCCAGTGCCCCCGAGTTGACAGAGTGAACACTGAAGCTTTCTTT. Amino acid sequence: CAAQCPRVDRVNTEAFF.

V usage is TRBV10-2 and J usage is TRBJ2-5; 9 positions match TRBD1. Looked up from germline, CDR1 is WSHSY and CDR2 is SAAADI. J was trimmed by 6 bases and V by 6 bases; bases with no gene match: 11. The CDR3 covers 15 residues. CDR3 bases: TGCGCCAGCAGGGAAAAGACAGGGGGGATCCAGACCCAGTACTTC. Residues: CASREKTGGIQTQYF.

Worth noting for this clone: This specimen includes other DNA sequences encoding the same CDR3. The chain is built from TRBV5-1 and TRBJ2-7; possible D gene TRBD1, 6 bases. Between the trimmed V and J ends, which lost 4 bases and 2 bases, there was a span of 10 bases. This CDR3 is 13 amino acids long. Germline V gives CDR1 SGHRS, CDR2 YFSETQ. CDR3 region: CASSRDTPYEQYF. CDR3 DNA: TGCGCCAGCAGCCGGGACACACCCTACGAGCAGTACTTC.

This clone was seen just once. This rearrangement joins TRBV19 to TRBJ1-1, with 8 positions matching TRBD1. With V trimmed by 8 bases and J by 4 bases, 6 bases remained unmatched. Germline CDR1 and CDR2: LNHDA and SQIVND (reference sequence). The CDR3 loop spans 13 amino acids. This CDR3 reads CASRDRTLTEAFF. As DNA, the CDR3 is TGTGCCAGTCGGGACAGGACACTCACTGAAGCTTTCTTT.

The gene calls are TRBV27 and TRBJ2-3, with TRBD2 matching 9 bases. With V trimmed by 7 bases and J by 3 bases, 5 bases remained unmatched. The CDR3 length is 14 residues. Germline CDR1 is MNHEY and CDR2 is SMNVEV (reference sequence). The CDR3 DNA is TGTGCCAGCACCTTAGCGGGAGAGACAGATACGCAGTATTTT. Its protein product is CASTLAGETDTQYF.

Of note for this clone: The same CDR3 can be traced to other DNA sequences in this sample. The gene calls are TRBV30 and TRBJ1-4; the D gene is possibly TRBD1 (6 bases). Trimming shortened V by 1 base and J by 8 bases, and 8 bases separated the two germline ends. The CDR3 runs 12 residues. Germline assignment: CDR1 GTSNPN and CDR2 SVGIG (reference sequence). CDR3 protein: CAWSEGGEKLFF. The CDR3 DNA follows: TGTGCCTGGAGTGAGGGGGGAGAAAAACTGTTTTTT.

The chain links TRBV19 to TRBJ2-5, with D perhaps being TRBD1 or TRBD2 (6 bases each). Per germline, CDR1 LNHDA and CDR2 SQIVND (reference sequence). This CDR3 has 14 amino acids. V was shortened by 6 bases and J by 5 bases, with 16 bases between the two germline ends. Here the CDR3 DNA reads TGTGCCAGTAGCCAACAGGGAGGCGGGGAGACCCAGTACTTC. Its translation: CASSQQGGGETQYF.